The entry that follows covers one T cell receptor beta chain sequence. The method was immunoSEQ multiplex PCR; TCRdb's version includes in-frame clones alone and lacks a portion of them. The profile shows roughly 79,000 clones, 96% of them singletons. The CDR3 has 13 amino acids. Germline loops: CDR1 SNHLY, CDR2 FYNNEI. V gave up 4 bases and J gave up 4 bases, with 10 bases separating them. These data originate in a study of technical replicates of blood from several donors. The chain is built from TRBV2 and TRBJ1-2; D remains ambiguous. The TCR was taken from a human donor in good health. Sequencing used T cells isolated from PBMCs. The CDR3 nucleotides are TGTGCCAGCAGTGGAGACGGGTCCTATGGCTACACCTTC. Protein product: CASSGDGSYGYTF.